A single sample gave rise to the 8 T cell receptor beta chains below, sequenced in a study of T cell responses to AZD1222 COVID-19 vaccine. The method was immunoSEQ multiplex PCR; TCRdb's version includes in-frame clones alone and lacks a portion of them. The sample lists some 140,000 clones, roughly nine tenths occurring once. Sequencing was performed on peripheral blood, taken on day 0 of MenACWY control vaccination. These receptors were taken from an adult in good health.

The chain recombines TRBV6-1 with TRBJ1-5; TRBD1 might be the D (5 bases). The germline gives CDR1 MNHNS, CDR2 SASEGT. V gave up 1 base and J gave up 5 bases, with 12 bases separating them. The CDR3 is made up of 15 amino acids. Written as DNA, the CDR3 is TGTGCCAGCAGTGAAGGGAGGGGTTCTTATCAGCCCCAGCATTTT. This sequence encodes CASSEGRGSYQPQHF.

The chain joins TRBV5-1 to TRBJ1-1, with D tentatively TRBD1 (6 bases). Trimming took off 4 bases at V and 1 base at J, with 11 bases between the two ends. The CDR3 covers 14 residues. CDR1 is SGHRS and CDR2 is YFSETQ in the germline V gene. The CDR3, as DNA: TGCGCCAGCAGCGCTATACAGGGGAACACTGAAGCTTTCTTT. It encodes CASSAIQGNTEAFF.

The chain has TRBV29-1 and TRBJ1-5; D perhaps matches TRBD1 (6 bases). The CDR3 extends over 18 amino acids. Germline V CDR1 and CDR2: SQVTM, ANQGSEA. V dropped 0 bases and J dropped 1 base, with 19 bases sitting between them. The CDR3 DNA is TGCAGCGTTGAAGATGTCCCGGGACATCCCTTGAGCAATCAGCCCCAGCATTTT. Its translation: CSVEDVPGHPLSNQPQHF.

This clone was picked up one time. The chain joins TRBV29-1 to TRBJ1-2; no definite D call. The CDR3 length is 12 residues. V was shortened by 1 base and J by 8 bases, with 11 bases between the two germline ends. Germline loops: CDR1 SQVTM, CDR2 ANQGSEA. CDR3: CSVEAYPGGYTF. CDR3 DNA: TGCAGCGTTGAAGCGTACCCCGGCGGCTACACCTTC.

The gene calls are TRBV27 and TRBJ2-3, with D perhaps given as TRBD1 or TRBD2 (6 bases each). Looked up from germline, CDR1 is MNHEY and CDR2 is SMNVEV (reference sequence). V lost 0 bases and J 4 bases, leaving 11 bases between the germline ends. The CDR3 is made up of 15 amino acids. CDR3 coding DNA: TGTGCCAGCAGTTTATCGCACGGGGGCGCAGATACGCAGTATTTT. Its protein is CASSLSHGGADTQYF.

The rearrangement uses TRBV11-3 and TRBJ2-7; D may be TRBD1 or TRBD2 (5 bases each). Trimming cost V 5 bases and J 2 bases, with 25 bases left between them. This CDR3 spans 18 amino acids. CDR1 is SGHNT, CDR2 YENEEA, per germline. As DNA, the CDR3 is TGTGCCAGCAGCACTAGTAAGGGCCCCGGGACCTACACCTACGAGCAGTACTTC. It is translated as CASSTSKGPGTYTYEQYF.

This chain joins TRBV5-4 and TRBJ2-7; maybe TRBD2 (6 bases). The CDR3 is made up of 15 amino acids. Germline-derived CDR1 and CDR2 are SGHNT and YYREEE (reference sequence). V was clipped by 0 bases and J by 2 bases, with 12 bases between them. The CDR3 here is CASSLGRGLTYEQYF. The CDR3 DNA reads as TGTGCCAGCAGCTTGGGACGGGGACTGACCTACGAGCAGTACTTC.

This clone was detected only a few times. CDR3 in amino acids: CASGWDRFYEQYF. CDR3 nucleotides: TGTGCTAGTGGTTGGGACCGCTTCTACGAGCAGTACTTC. The rearrangement joins TRBV12-5 to TRBJ2-7; possibly TRBD1 or TRBD2 for D (5 bases each). The CDR3 runs 13 residues. V was clipped by 4 bases and J by 3 bases, with 10 bases between them. The germline CDR1 and CDR2 sequences are LGHNT and FRNRAP. Supplemented by reference TRBV12-5 and TRBJ2-7, the full variable domain reads DARVTQTPRHKVTEMGQEVTMRCQPILGHNTVFWYRQTMMQGLELLAYFRNRAPLDDSGMPKDRFSAEMPDATLATLKIQPSEPRDSAVYFCASGWDRFYEQYFGPGTRLTVT.